This T cell receptor beta chain was documented in a study of OX40 agonist ivuxolimab in advanced cancers. Study summary: Each dose-escalation patient presented with hepatocellular carcinoma, melanoma, renal cell or head and neck cancer. Of the patients, three showed partial responses, one with hepatocellular carcinoma and two with cutaneous melanoma.

Blood sampling was done at baseline, cycle 4 day 1, and cycle 7 day 1. Produced via immunoSEQ multiplex PCR; TCRdb's table is partial and in-frame only. The sample yields about 72,000 clones, over 75% seen once. V lost 3 bases, J lost 6 bases, and 9 bases lay in between. Germline CDR1 SGHTA, CDR2 FQGTGA. The CDR3 contains 13 residues. The sequence was obtained from an adult with an advanced solid tumor such as melanoma, head and neck, liver or kidney cancer. The specimen comprised CD4+ or CD8+ T cells sorted from blood, sampled in a trial of the OX40 agonist ivuxolimab. The chain joins TRBV7-3 to TRBJ2-1; the D is unclear. CDR3 DNA: TGTGCCAGCAGCTTGCAGACTGGCAATGAGCAGTTCTTC. It codes for CASSLQTGNEQFF.